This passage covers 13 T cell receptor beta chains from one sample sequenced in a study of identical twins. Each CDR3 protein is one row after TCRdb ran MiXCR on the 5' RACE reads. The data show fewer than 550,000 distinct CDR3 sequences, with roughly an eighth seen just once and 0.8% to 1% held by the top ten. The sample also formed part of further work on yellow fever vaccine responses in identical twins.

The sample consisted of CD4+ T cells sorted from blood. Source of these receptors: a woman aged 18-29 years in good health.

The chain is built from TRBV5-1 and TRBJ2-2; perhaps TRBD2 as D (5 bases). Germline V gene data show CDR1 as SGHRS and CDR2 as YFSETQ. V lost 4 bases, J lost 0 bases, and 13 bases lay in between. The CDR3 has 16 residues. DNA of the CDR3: TGCGCCAGCAGCCGAAAACCGGGAACGAACACCGGGGAGCTGTTTTTT. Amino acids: CASSRKPGTNTGELFF.

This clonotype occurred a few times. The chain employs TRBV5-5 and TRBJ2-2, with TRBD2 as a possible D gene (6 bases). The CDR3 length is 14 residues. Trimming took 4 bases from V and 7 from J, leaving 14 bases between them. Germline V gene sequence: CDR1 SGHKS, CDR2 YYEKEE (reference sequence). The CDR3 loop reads CASSPGVAVGELFF. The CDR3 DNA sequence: TGTGCCAGCAGCCCGGGGGTAGCCGTCGGGGAGCTGTTTTTT.

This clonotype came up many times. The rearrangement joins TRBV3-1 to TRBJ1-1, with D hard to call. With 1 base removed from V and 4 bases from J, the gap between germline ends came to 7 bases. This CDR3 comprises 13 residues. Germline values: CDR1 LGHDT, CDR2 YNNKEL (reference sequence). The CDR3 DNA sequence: TGTGCCAGCAGCCAAGGGCAGCCCACTGAAGCTTTCTTT. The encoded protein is CASSQGQPTEAFF.

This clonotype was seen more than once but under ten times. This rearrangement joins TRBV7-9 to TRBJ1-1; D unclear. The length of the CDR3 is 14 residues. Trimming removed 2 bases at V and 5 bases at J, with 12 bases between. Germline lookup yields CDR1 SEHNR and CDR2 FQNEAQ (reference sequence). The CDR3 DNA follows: TGTGCCAGCAGCTTACCGGCCGGTGGGACTGAAGCTTTCTTT. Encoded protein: CASSLPAGGTEAFF.

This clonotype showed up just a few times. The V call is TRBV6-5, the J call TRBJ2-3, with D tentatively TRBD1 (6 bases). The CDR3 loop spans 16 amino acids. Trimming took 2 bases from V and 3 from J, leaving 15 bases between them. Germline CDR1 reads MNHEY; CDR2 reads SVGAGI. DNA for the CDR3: TGTGCCAGCAGTTACGACCCCATTGACAGGACAGATACGCAGTATTTT. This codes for CASSYDPIDRTDTQYF.

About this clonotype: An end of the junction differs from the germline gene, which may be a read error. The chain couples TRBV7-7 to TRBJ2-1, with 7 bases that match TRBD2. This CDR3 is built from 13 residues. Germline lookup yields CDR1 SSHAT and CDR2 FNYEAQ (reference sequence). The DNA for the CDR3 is TGTGCTAGCAGCAATTCATTCAGGGAGGGGCAGTTCTTC. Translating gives CASSNSFREGQFF.

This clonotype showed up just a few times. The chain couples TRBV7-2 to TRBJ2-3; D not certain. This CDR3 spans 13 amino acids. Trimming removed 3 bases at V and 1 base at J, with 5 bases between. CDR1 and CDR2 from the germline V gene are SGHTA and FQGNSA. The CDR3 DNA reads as TGTGCCAGCAGCTTCTTCGGCACAGATACGCAGTATTTT. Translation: CASSFFGTDTQYF. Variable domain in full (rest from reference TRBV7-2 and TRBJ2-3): GAGVSQSPSNKVTEKGKDVELRCDPISGHTALYWYRQSLGQGLEFLIYFQGNSAPDKSGLPSDRFSAERTGGSVSTLTIQRTQQEDSAVYLCASSFFGTDTQYFGPGTRLTVL.

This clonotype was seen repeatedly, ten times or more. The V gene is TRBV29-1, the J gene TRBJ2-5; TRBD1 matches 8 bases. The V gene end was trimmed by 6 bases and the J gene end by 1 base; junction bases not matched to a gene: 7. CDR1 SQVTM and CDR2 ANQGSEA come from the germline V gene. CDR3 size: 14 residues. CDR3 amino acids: CSVGQGSSQETQYF. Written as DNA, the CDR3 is TGCAGCGTAGGACAGGGATCCTCCCAAGAGACCCAGTACTTC.

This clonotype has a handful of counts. The CDR3 region has the DNA TGTGCCAGCAGTGAGACTCAGCCCCAGCATTTT. It translates to CASSETQPQHF. The V call is TRBV6-1, the J call TRBJ1-5; D remains unclear. V was cut by 3 bases and J by 6 bases, with 3 bases left in between. Germline V gives CDR1 MNHNS, CDR2 SASEGT. The CDR3 totals 11 residues.

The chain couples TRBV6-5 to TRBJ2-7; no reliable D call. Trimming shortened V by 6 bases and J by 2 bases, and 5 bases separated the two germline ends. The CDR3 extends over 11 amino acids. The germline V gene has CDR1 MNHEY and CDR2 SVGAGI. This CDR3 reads CASRKAYEQYF. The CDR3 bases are TGTGCCAGCAGAAAGGCCTACGAGCAGTACTTC.

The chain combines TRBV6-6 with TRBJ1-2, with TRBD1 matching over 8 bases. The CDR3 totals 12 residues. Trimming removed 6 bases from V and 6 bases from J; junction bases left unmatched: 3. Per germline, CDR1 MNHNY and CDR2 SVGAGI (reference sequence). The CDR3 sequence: CASRQGDNGYTF. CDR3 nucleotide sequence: TGTGCCAGCAGACAGGGGGATAATGGCTACACCTTC.

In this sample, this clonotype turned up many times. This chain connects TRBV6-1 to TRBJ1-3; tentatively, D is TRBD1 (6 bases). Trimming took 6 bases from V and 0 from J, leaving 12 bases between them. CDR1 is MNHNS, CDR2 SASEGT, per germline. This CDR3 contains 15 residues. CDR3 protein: CASSRGQLSGNTIYF. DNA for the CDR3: TGTGCCAGCAGCAGAGGACAGCTCTCTGGAAACACCATATATTTT.

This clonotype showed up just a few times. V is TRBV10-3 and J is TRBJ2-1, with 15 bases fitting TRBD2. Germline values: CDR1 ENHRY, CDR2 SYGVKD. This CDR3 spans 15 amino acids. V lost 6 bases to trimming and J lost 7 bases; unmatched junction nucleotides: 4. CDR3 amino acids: CAIRGLAGGRNEQFF. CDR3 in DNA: TGTGCCATCAGGGGACTAGCGGGAGGTCGAAATGAGCAGTTCTTC.